The source of this T cell receptor beta chain is a study of blood T cells in healthy people across ages. The CDR3 has 14 residues. The V end was cut by 4 bases, the J end by 2 bases, with 14 bases between. In germline, CDR1 is DFQATT, CDR2 SNEGSKA (reference sequence). Combining a sample-barcoded 5' primer with a J-beta primer mix, a second PCR ran for about 6 to 11 cycles. Every molecule of cDNA carried a tag from a template-switch adaptor with 12 random nucleotides. TCRdb redid the calling of the 5' RACE reads with MiXCR, one entry per CDR3 protein. The table shows approximately 940,000 distinct CDR3 sequences, with about 44% occurring only once. Only one count was recorded for this clonotype.

The sample consisted of blood. V is TRBV20-1 and J is TRBJ1-1; D unclear. The TCR was taken from a young man in good health. CDR3 DNA: TGCAGTGCTATGCGGTTTGTAGGAAACACTGAAGCTTTCTTT. Translation gives CSAMRFVGNTEAFF.